A selection of T cell receptor beta chains follows, all from one sample in a study of T-cell reconstitution after alpha-beta-depleted transplantation in children. Using its own MiXCR run on the PCR reads, TCRdb lists one record per CDR3 protein. The data show under 250,000 distinct CDR3 sequences, roughly a quarter seen once. Sequenced here: PBMCs, mostly from graft donor cells, sampled 360 days after TCRalphabeta/CD19-depleted stem cell transplant. These receptors were taken from a female patient under 10 years old who had a stem cell transplant for congenital amegakaryocytic thrombocytopenia, so the T cells may come from the graft donor. CDR3s include the opening cysteine and the closing phenylalanine or tryptophan. A D gene is named only where the DNA matches it firmly. Clone size is stated in some rows and not others, as once, few, many or a class when expanded.

D gene	V gene	J gene	clone size	CDR3 DNA	CDR3 protein
NA	TRBV11-2	TRBJ2-6	few	TGTGCCAGCAGCTCCCGACCGGATTTCTCTGGGGCCAACGTCCTGACTTTC	CASSSRPDFSGANVLTF
TRBD2	TRBV12-3/TRBV12-4	TRBJ2-3	few	TGTGCCAGCAGTTTCCAGCGGGAGTATTCAGATACGCAGTATTTT	CASSFQREYSDTQYF
TRBD1	TRBV10-3	TRBJ2-1	NA	TGTGCCATCAGCCGGGACAGGGATGGGGAGCAGTTCTTC	CAISRDRDGEQFF
NA	TRBV5-1	TRBJ2-1	NA	TGCGCCAGCAGCCCACGGGGAGGGGGCGATGAGCAGTTCTTC	CASSPRGGGDEQFF
NA	TRBV27	TRBJ2-7	NA	TGTGCCAGCAGTTTACCCGGACCGGGACCGTTGTGCGGGCAGTACTTC	CASSLPGPGPLCGQYF
NA	TRBV7-2	TRBJ2-2	NA	TGTGCCAGCAGCCCCTCCCGGAAGATGGACACCGGGGAGCTGTTTTTT	CASSPSRKMDTGELFF
NA	TRBV4-2	TRBJ2-3	few	TGTGCCAGCAGCCAAGCGGGGACTCCCTCAGATACGCAGTATTTT	CASSQAGTPSDTQYF
NA	TRBV6-4	TRBJ2-3	few	TGTGCCAGCAGTGACTCGAGATTAGATACGCAGTATTTT	CASSDSRLDTQYF
NA	TRBV18	TRBJ1-1	once	TGTGCCAGCTCACCAATCTCGCATCGGGACACTGAAGCTTTCTTT	CASSPISHRDTEAFF
NA	TRBV10-2	TRBJ1-3	NA	TGCGCCAGCAGTCCGGGATTTGAAAACACCATATATTTT	CASSPGFENTIYF
NA	TRBV20-1	TRBJ1-2	NA	TGCAGTGCCTCTGGACAGAGCTATGGCTACACCTTC	CSASGQSYGYTF
NA	TRBV13	TRBJ2-3	once	TGTGCCAGCAGCTTAATCAGCGTCACAGATACGCAGTATTTT	CASSLISVTDTQYF
TRBD2	TRBV6-2/TRBV6-3	TRBJ2-1	NA	TGTGCCAGCAAGAGCGGGAGGGCCACTGAGCAGTTCTTC	CASKSGRATEQFF
NA	TRBV4-3	TRBJ2-7	many	TGCGCCAGCAGCCAAGAGATAGCCTACGAGCAGTACTTC	CASSQEIAYEQYF
NA	TRBV20-1	TRBJ2-7	few	TGCAGTGCAAGGAGAAAGACCGCCGGCGAGCAGTACTTC	CSARRKTAGEQYF
NA	TRBV4-2	TRBJ2-7	NA	TGTGCCAGCAGCCATATTGGTGCCGGGAGCTCCTCCTACGAGCAGTACTTC	CASSHIGAGSSSYEQYF
NA	TRBV6-2/TRBV6-3	TRBJ2-2	NA	TGTGCCAGCAGTTACTTGGGCGCCGGGGAGCTGTTTTTT	CASSYLGAGELFF
TRBD2	TRBV20-1	TRBJ2-7	NA	TGCAGTGCTGGGAGCGGGATTCGCTACGAGCAGTACTTC	CSAGSGIRYEQYF
NA	TRBV5-1	TRBJ1-2	NA	TGCGCCAGCAGCATTGACGGTGGGTATGGCTACACCTTC	CASSIDGGYGYTF
NA	TRBV15	TRBJ1-2	NA	TGTGCCACCAGCAGAGATCTTGGGGTGGGCTACACCTTC	CATSRDLGVGYTF
NA	TRBV7-2	TRBJ2-7	few	TGTGCCAGCAGCCCATTTGGGGTGGGGGTCACCTACGAGCAGTACTTC	CASSPFGVGVTYEQYF
NA	TRBV3-1	TRBJ2-2	few	TGTGCCAGCAGCCAAGTCAGGGACGAGCTGTTTTTT	CASSQVRDELFF
NA	TRBV12-3/TRBV12-4	TRBJ1-1	many	TGTGCCAGCAGTGGTCCCTTGGATTCGAACACTGAAGCTTTCTTT	CASSGPLDSNTEAFF
NA	TRBV4-1	TRBJ1-2	few	TGCGCCAGCAGCCAATATTCTGGCTACACCTTC	CASSQYSGYTF
TRBD1	TRBV6-5	TRBJ2-1	few	TGTGCCAGCAGTTACTTCGGGACAGGTTACCGCAATGAGCAGTTCTTC	CASSYFGTGYRNEQFF
NA	TRBV7-9	TRBJ2-7	NA	TGTGCCAGCAGCGCCTCAACCGGGACACAAACCTACGAGCAGTACTTC	CASSASTGTQTYEQYF
NA	TRBV5-5	TRBJ2-2	few	TGTGCCAGCAGCTTAAATTACAGGGCTGGGACCGGGGAGCTGTTTTTT	CASSLNYRAGTGELFF
TRBD1	TRBV12-3/TRBV12-4	TRBJ2-3	NA	TGTGCCAGCAGTCGCCCGACAGGGAAAATCGGTACGCAGTATTTT	CASSRPTGKIGTQYF
NA	TRBV6-1	TRBJ1-1	NA	TGTGCCAGCGGGACGTATAGAACTACTGAAGCTTTCTTT	CASGTYRTTEAFF
NA	TRBV20-1	TRBJ2-1	NA	TGCAGTGCTGGGGACCTCCTATACAATGAGCAGTTCTTC	CSAGDLLYNEQFF
TRBD1	TRBV20-1	TRBJ2-5	few	TGCAGTGCCAGGGGGACACCCCAAGAGACCCAGTACTTC	CSARGTPQETQYF
NA	TRBV10-2	TRBJ1-4	NA	TGCGCCAGCAGTGGGTCAACTAATGAAAAACTGTTTTTT	CASSGSTNEKLFF
NA	TRBV6-2/TRBV6-3	TRBJ2-7	few	TGTGCCAGCAGCATGGGCCTCGACTTGTTGGGCTTGGAGCAGTACTTC	CASSMGLDLLGLEQYF
NA	TRBV20-1	TRBJ2-3	NA	TGCAGTGCTAGAGATCAGTTTCTCGGGAGTTCGCAGTATTTT	CSARDQFLGSSQYF
TRBD1	TRBV5-1	TRBJ1-4	few	TGCGCCAGCAGCTTGGGGACAGGGGAGCTTGAAAAACTGTTTTTT	CASSLGTGELEKLFF
NA	TRBV4-2	TRBJ2-7	NA	TGTGCCAGCAGCCAAGATGTTGAATACTACGAGCAGTACTTC	CASSQDVEYYEQYF
NA	TRBV7-2	TRBJ1-2	few	TGTGCCAGCAGCTTAGTTGGTCAGGAGGGCGTCTATGGCTACACCTTC	CASSLVGQEGVYGYTF
TRBD2	TRBV3-1	TRBJ2-5	many	TGTGCCAGCAGCACCCGGACTAGCGGCCAGAGGACCCAGTACTTC	CASSTRTSGQRTQYF
NA	TRBV20-1	TRBJ2-1	many	TGCAGTGCTAGTCGACTAAACTGGAGAGATGAGCAGTTCTTC	CSASRLNWRDEQFF
TRBD2	TRBV4-1	TRBJ2-3	NA	TGCGCCAGCAGCCAAGTTGTTAGCGGGAGCGCAGATACGCAGTATTTT	CASSQVVSGSADTQYF
TRBD2	TRBV6-5	TRBJ2-1	NA	TGTGCCAGCAGTTCGGGACTAGCGGGAATTGAGCAGTTCTTC	CASSSGLAGIEQFF
NA	TRBV5-5	TRBJ1-2	few	TGTGCCAGCAGCTTGGGGGCACCGATCCAGGGCTATGGCTACACCTTC	CASSLGAPIQGYGYTF
NA	TRBV20-1	TRBJ1-1	NA	TGCAGTGCTAGAAAACTACAGGGAACTGAAGCTTTCTTT	CSARKLQGTEAFF
TRBD2	TRBV7-6	TRBJ2-1	few	TGTGCCAGCAGGCCTACTAGCGGGAACTACAATGAGCAGTTCTTC	CASRPTSGNYNEQFF
NA	TRBV2	TRBJ1-4	NA	TGTGCCAGCAGGGTGGAGAATGAAAAACTGTTTTTT	CASRVENEKLFF
NA	TRBV24-1	TRBJ2-1	NA	TGTGCCACCAGTGACGGGGCGGGCCCGCCCCACAATGAGCAGTTCTTC	CATSDGAGPPHNEQFF
NA	TRBV5-1	TRBJ2-1	NA	TGCGCCAGCAGCTTGTACGGGCCCCGGGAGCAGTTCTTC	CASSLYGPREQFF
NA	TRBV4-1	TRBJ1-2	NA	TGCGTCAGCAGCCTTGTAATCAGGGGACACTATGGCTACACCTTC	CVSSLVIRGHYGYTF
NA	TRBV7-7	TRBJ1-1	few	TGTGCCAGCAGCCCCACGTTCGGGACTGAAGCTTTCTTT	CASSPTFGTEAFF
TRBD2	TRBV27	TRBJ2-1	NA	TGTGCCAGCAGTGTGGGACTAGCGGGTCCAAATGAGCAGTTCTTC	CASSVGLAGPNEQFF
TRBD1	TRBV7-6	TRBJ2-7	once	TGTGCCAGCAGCTCAGGCGGACAGGGCTCCTACGAGCAGTACTTC	CASSSGGQGSYEQYF
NA	TRBV7-2	TRBJ2-7	few	TGTGCCAGCAGCTCCAGGACTGGATCTTACGAGCAGTACTTC	CASSSRTGSYEQYF
TRBD2	TRBV4-1	TRBJ2-5	NA	TGCGCCAGCAGCCAAGGGTCGCTAGCGGGAGTACGGGGTAAAGAGACCCAGTACTTC	CASSQGSLAGVRGKETQYF
NA	TRBV12-3/TRBV12-4	TRBJ2-7	NA	TGTGCCAGCAGTTTAGGGGGGGCGGGCCCCTACGAGCAGTACTTC	CASSLGGAGPYEQYF
NA	TRBV12-3/TRBV12-4	TRBJ2-3	NA	TGTGCCAGCAGTTCAGACAGTGCTAGCACAGATACGCAGTATTTT	CASSSDSASTDTQYF
TRBD2	TRBV12-3/TRBV12-4	TRBJ2-1	few	TGTGCCAGCAGTTTGCGGGGGGCCATATACAATGAGCAGTTCTTC	CASSLRGAIYNEQFF
NA	TRBV6-5	TRBJ1-3	NA	TGTGCCAGCAGTTACGGTCGCTCTGGAAACACCATATATTTT	CASSYGRSGNTIYF
TRBD2	TRBV29-1	TRBJ2-3	NA	TGCAGCGTTGAAGATCAGCGGGGACTCACAGATACGCAGTATTTT	CSVEDQRGLTDTQYF
TRBD2	TRBV11-2	TRBJ2-7	few	TGTGCCAGCAGCTTAGTTCGGCGGGGCGCGGGGGGCGACTTCTACGAGCAGTACTTC	CASSLVRRGAGGDFYEQYF
TRBD2	TRBV4-3	TRBJ2-3	NA	TGCGCCAGCAGCCAAGATGTTGGGACTAGCGCAGATACGCAGTATTTT	CASSQDVGTSADTQYF